This is a list of T cell receptor beta chains from one sample in a study of cytomegalovirus exposure and HLA in healthy donors. Profiling relied on immunoSEQ multiplex PCR, and the TCRdb table lists in-frame clones only, not all of them. The data hold around 140,000 clones, with roughly 8.8% observed a single time. The source material was PBMCs. The receptors were gathered from a woman aged 40-49 years in good health and CMV-seropositive. Each CDR3 is given with its conserved first and last residue. Each record gives: V gene, D gene, clone size, J gene, CDR3 DNA, CDR3 protein. D genes are given only for firm matches. Not all rows give a size; the values are once, few, many and, for expanded clones, a class.

>TRBV5-6|TRBD1|few|TRBJ2-7
TGTGCCAGCAGCTTGGGGGACAGGTACTCCTACGAGCAGTACTTC
CASSLGDRYSYEQYF
>TRBV5-1|NA|few|TRBJ2-5
TGCGCCAGCAGCTTGGGGCAACAAGAGACCCAGTACTTC
CASSLGQQETQYF
>TRBV7-2|NA|few|TRBJ2-7
TGTGCCAGCAGCCCGGAAACAGGGTCCCCCGAGCAGTACTTC
CASSPETGSPEQYF
>TRBV5-5|NA|NA|TRBJ1-2
TGTGCCAGCAGCCCACACCTGAACTATGGCTACACCTTC
CASSPHLNYGYTF
>TRBV6-5|NA|NA|TRBJ1-6
TGTGCCAGCAGTTACGCCCCGGGACACCATAATTCACCCCTCCACTTT
CASSYAPGHHNSPLHF
>TRBV6-5|NA|NA|TRBJ2-7
TGTGCCAGCAGTTACTCCAGGGCCCCCCTTTACGAGCAGTACTTC
CASSYSRAPLYEQYF
>TRBV6-1|NA|few|TRBJ1-3
TGTGCCAGCCATCAGGGCTCTGGAAACACCATATATTTT
CASHQGSGNTIYF
>TRBV7-9|TRBD1|NA|TRBJ1-4
TGTGCCAGCAGCACAAATCCGGGACAGGGAAGGGAAAAACTGTTTTTT
CASSTNPGQGREKLFF
>TRBV5-1|NA|NA|TRBJ1-5
TGCGCCAGCAGCTTGGATCCAGGATTAGGGCCCCAGCATTTT
CASSLDPGLGPQHF
>TRBV2|TRBD2|NA|TRBJ2-7
TGTGCCAGCAGTGAGGGACTAGCGGGGGTATACGAGCAGTACTTC
CASSEGLAGVYEQYF
>TRBV5-8|TRBD1|NA|TRBJ2-1
TGTGCCAGCAGCTCGGGACAGTTATACAATGAGCAGTTCTTC
CASSSGQLYNEQFF
>TRBV18|NA|NA|TRBJ1-2
TGTGCCAGCTCACTACAGGGATCCCCTATTAGTGGCTACACCTTC
CASSLQGSPISGYTF
>TRBV5-1|TRBD1|NA|TRBJ2-1
TGCGCCAGCAGCTTGGCAGGGACAGGGGCTGGGGAGCAGTTCTTC
CASSLAGTGAGEQFF
>TRBV12-5|TRBD1|NA|TRBJ2-3
TGTGCTAGTGGCCTCCCCCCGGGACAGGGCCCAGATACGCAGTATTTT
CASGLPPGQGPDTQYF
>TRBV5-5|NA|few|TRBJ1-5
TGTGCCAGCAGCTTCCTTAAATTACAGGGTCGGGGCAATCAGCCCCAGCATTTT
CASSFLKLQGRGNQPQHF
>TRBV5-4|NA|few|TRBJ2-1
TGTGCCAGCAGCCGTGAGGGCACGGGACCCTTGGGGGGTGCGCAGTTCTTC
CASSREGTGPLGGAQFF
>TRBV27|TRBD2|NA|TRBJ2-3
TGTGCCAGCAGTTTACTAGCGGGGTTCACAGATACGCAGTATTTT
CASSLLAGFTDTQYF
>TRBV19|NA|few|TRBJ2-7
TGTGCCAGTAGTGTCACAGCAGAACCCTACGAGCAGTACTTC
CASSVTAEPYEQYF
>TRBV5-1|NA|NA|TRBJ2-5
TGCGCCAGCAGCTTGGAGGGGCTCGGGGAGACCCAGTACTTC
CASSLEGLGETQYF
>TRBV11-2|TRBD2|NA|TRBJ2-7
TGTGCCAGCAGCCGGACTAGCGGGGACTACGAGCAGTACTTC
CASSRTSGDYEQYF
>TRBV5-1|NA|NA|TRBJ1-1
TGCGCCAGCAGCCTGGGGGTCCTTGCGGACACTGAAGCTTTCTTT
CASSLGVLADTEAFF
>TRBV7-2|TRBD1|NA|TRBJ2-5
TGTGCCAGCAGCTTACGGACAGGGGGTTGGGAGACCCAGTACTTC
CASSLRTGGWETQYF
>TRBV5-1|TRBD1|NA|TRBJ1-6
TGCGCCAGCAGCTTGGCCGGGACAGGGGGGACACCCCTCCACTTT
CASSLAGTGGTPLHF
>TRBV7-9|NA|NA|TRBJ1-3
TGTGCCAGCAGCCAAATCTCCGGGAGGGTGGACACCATATATTTT
CASSQISGRVDTIYF
>TRBV10-3|TRBD1|NA|TRBJ2-2
TGTGCCATCAGTGATCTTGGGACAGGGAACACCGGGGAGCTGTTTTTT
CAISDLGTGNTGELFF
>TRBV27|TRBD2|NA|TRBJ2-3
TGTGCCAGCAGCGCGCGGGGGGAGGCAGATACGCAGTATTTT
CASSARGEADTQYF
>TRBV5-1|NA|few|TRBJ1-5
TGCGCCAGCAGCCCGGAGGGGAATCAGCCCCAGCATTTT
CASSPEGNQPQHF
>TRBV18|NA|NA|TRBJ1-2
TGTGCCAGCTCACGAGGACAGTCAGCTAACTATGGCTACACCTTC
CASSRGQSANYGYTF
>TRBV10-1|TRBD1|NA|TRBJ1-4
TGCGCCAGCAGGGAGTCATGGGACAGGGCCCCTAGTACGGAAAAACTGTTTTTT
CASRESWDRAPSTEKLFF
>TRBV28|NA|NA|TRBJ1-5
TGTGCCAGCAGTTCCGGGGAGGCCGGCAATCAGCCCCAGCATTTT
CASSSGEAGNQPQHF
>TRBV19|TRBD1|few|TRBJ1-6
TGTGCCAGTAGTATTGGCGGGACAGGCTTTTCACCCCTCCACTTT
CASSIGGTGFSPLHF
>TRBV9|TRBD1|NA|TRBJ1-1
TGTGCCAGCAGCGCGTTTACAGGGGGCGGTGAAGCTTTCTTT
CASSAFTGGGEAFF
>TRBV27|TRBD1|NA|TRBJ2-7
TGTGCCAGCAGTACCTTGGACAGGGTCGGTAAAGAGTATGCCAATTTC
CASSTLDRVGKEYANF
>TRBV18|NA|few|TRBJ1-3
TGTGCCAGCTCATTGGAGAACGGAAACACCATATATTTT
CASSLENGNTIYF
>TRBV19|NA|NA|TRBJ1-5
TGTGCCAGTAGTATAGAGGGAGGTCAGAATCGGCCCCAGCATTTT
CASSIEGGQNRPQHF
>TRBV5-1|NA|few|TRBJ2-1
TGCGCCAGCAGCCCAGGACTGGGGTCCAATGAGCAGTTCTTC
CASSPGLGSNEQFF